One and the same sample provided the 31 T cell receptor beta chains below, sequenced in a study of cytomegalovirus exposure and HLA in healthy donors. The PCR made use of 60 Vbeta and 13 Jbeta primers. Clones were read by immunoSEQ multiplex PCR, and TCRdb kept only the in-frame ones, dropping some. This table holds more than 95,000 clones, just under 80% found once. Sequencing was carried out using PBMCs. The origin of the receptors is a man aged 25-45 years in good health and CMV-seronegative.

The CDR3 sequence is CASSYQGLDEQFF. DNA of the CDR3: TGTGCCAGCAGTTACCAAGGACTAGATGAGCAGTTCTTC. The chain is built from TRBV6-5 and TRBJ2-1, with 7 bases aligning to TRBD2. The junction had 3 bases not matched to a gene; V was cut back by 2 bases and J by 8 bases. The CDR3 contains 13 residues. The germline V gene encodes CDR1 MNHEY and CDR2 SVGAGI.

The chain joins TRBV14 to TRBJ2-4, with 8 nucleotides matching TRBD2. Germline CDR1 SGHDN, CDR2 FVKESK. This CDR3 region has 16 residues. J was trimmed by 6 bases and V by 1 base; bases with no gene match: 8. The CDR3 reads CASSQVFGGEGNIQYF. The CDR3 DNA is TGTGCCAGCAGCCAAGTATTCGGGGGGGAGGGAAACATTCAGTACTTC.

V usage is TRBV19 and J usage is TRBJ1-1; a possible D gene is TRBD1 (6 bases). Germline assignment: CDR1 LNHDA and CDR2 SQIVND (reference sequence). This CDR3 comprises 15 residues. V lost 3 bases and J lost 5, with 16 bases in between. CDR3 in DNA: TGTGCCAGTAGTATTAGAACAGGGAGTGGGACTGAAGCTTTCTTT. Encoded protein: CASSIRTGSGTEAFF.

The chain recombines TRBV25-1 with TRBJ1-2, with a possible D match to TRBD1 (6 bases). The germline gives CDR1 MGHDK, CDR2 SYGVNS. Trimming removed 4 bases at V and 6 bases at J, with 15 bases between. The CDR3 extends over 14 amino acids. CDR3 in amino acids: CASSAYPGANGYTF. The CDR3 coding sequence is TGTGCCAGCAGTGCCTATCCAGGGGCGAATGGCTACACCTTC.

The chain is built from TRBV6-6 and TRBJ1-1; D gene uncertain. The V gene lost 2 bases and the J gene lost 1 base, with 14 bases spanning the gap. Germline CDR1 is MNHNY and CDR2 is SVGAGI (reference sequence). The CDR3 spans 16 residues. DNA of the CDR3: TGTGCCAGCAGTTACGGTCAGATAATAAAGAACACTGAAGCTTTCTTT. Translated, it gives CASSYGQIIKNTEAFF.

This clone was picked up a small number of times. This chain links TRBV6-5 with TRBJ1-2; 10 positions match TRBD1. The CDR3 extends over 14 amino acids. Per the germline V gene, CDR1 is MNHEY and CDR2 is SVGAGI. Trimming cost V 0 bases and J 8 bases; bases outside gene matches: 3. DNA of the CDR3: TGTGCCAGCAGTTACTCCGGGACAGGGGTCGGCTACACCTTC. It codes for CASSYSGTGVGYTF.

This sequence joins TRBV6-5 and TRBJ1-4; D uncertain. Germline values: CDR1 MNHEY, CDR2 SVGAGI. Trimming took off 2 bases at V and 4 bases at J, with 11 bases between the two ends. This CDR3 has 15 amino acids. The CDR3 DNA sequence: TGTGCCAGCAGTTACACAAATGGAGTTAATGAAAAACTGTTTTTT. Residues: CASSYTNGVNEKLFF.

The rearrangement links TRBV11-3 to TRBJ2-7; TRBD2 matches at 7 bases. From germline, CDR1 is SGHNT and CDR2 YENEEA. After removal of 4 bases from V and 2 bases from J, the junction contained 2 bases not matched to a gene. The CDR3 consists of 13 residues. Here the CDR3 reads CASSSGGPYEQYF. In nucleotides, the CDR3 is TGTGCCAGCAGCTCGGGAGGTCCCTACGAGCAGTACTTC.

Notes on this clone: The conserved closing phenylalanine or tryptophan is absent in this CDR3, likely reflecting a read error. The limits of the CDR3 on the DNA are not certain, so only TCRdb's listed CDR3 is given. The rearrangement links TRBV28 to TRBJ2-7; the DNA was not compared with TRBD1, the D call given in the table. 11 amino acids form the CDR3, both terminal residues included. Germline V gene data show CDR1 as MDHEN and CDR2 as SYDVKM. Here the CDR3 reads CASSSQGFNAI.

The chain combines TRBV4-3 with TRBJ1-6; TRBD1 agrees at 10 bases. The V segment lost 2 bases and the J segment 10 bases; nucleotides outside the gene matches: 5. Germline values: CDR1 LGHNA, CDR2 YSLEER. The length of the CDR3 is 15 residues. The CDR3 loop is CASSQLDRGRSPLHF. In nucleotides, the CDR3 is TGCGCCAGCAGCCAATTGGACAGGGGGAGGTCACCCCTCCACTTT.

This sequence joins TRBV7-2 and TRBJ2-3, with 8 bases identical to TRBD2. CDR1 is SGHTA and CDR2 is FQGNSA in the germline V gene. The CDR3 covers 15 residues. Trimming removed 4 bases from V and 1 base from J; junction bases left unmatched: 4. The CDR3 bases are TGTGCCAGCAGCTGGCGGGGGGCCCGCACAGATACGCAGTATTTT. Translated: CASSWRGARTDTQYF.

This rearrangement joins TRBV6-4 to TRBJ2-1; no reliable D call. Trimming cost V 0 bases and J 9 bases, with 12 bases left between them. This CDR3 contains 14 residues. Germline V gene lookup returns CDR1 MRHNA and CDR2 SNTAGT. The CDR3 protein is CASSDSPGMGEQFF. CDR3 bases: TGTGCCAGCAGTGACTCGCCAGGTATGGGTGAGCAGTTCTTC.

This rearrangement joins TRBV30 to TRBJ1-1; 7 nucleotides align to TRBD1. The CDR3 spans 13 residues. Germline-derived CDR1 and CDR2 are GTSNPN and SVGIG (reference sequence). After removal of 3 bases from V and 6 bases from J, the junction contained 7 bases not matched to a gene. CDR3 in DNA: TGTGCCTGGAGCGTTCAGGGGGTCCCTGAAGCTTTCTTT. Amino acid sequence: CAWSVQGVPEAFF. The entire variable domain, with the rest obtained from reference TRBV30 and TRBJ1-1, is as follows: SQTIHQWPATLVQPVGSPLSLECTVEGTSNPNLYWYRQAAGRGLQLLFYSVGIGQISSEVPQNLSASRPQDRQFILSSKKLLLSDSGFYLCAWSVQGVPEAFFGQGTRLTVV.

This clone was seen more than once but under ten times. The genes are TRBV6-1 and TRBJ1-5, with D possibly being TRBD1 (5 bases). The CDR3 loop spans 15 amino acids. The germline V and J ends were trimmed by 3 bases and 0 bases, with 9 bases remaining between them. Looked up from germline, CDR1 is MNHNS and CDR2 is SASEGT. The CDR3 sequence is CASSESRDSNQPQHF. The DNA of the CDR3 is TGTGCCAGCAGTGAGAGCAGGGATAGCAATCAGCCCCAGCATTTT.

This chain uses TRBV7-9 with TRBJ2-7; tentatively, D is TRBD2 (5 bases). Trimming shortened V by 5 bases and J by 5 bases, and 10 bases separated the two germline ends. Germline V gives CDR1 SEHNR, CDR2 FQNEAQ (reference sequence). The CDR3 runs to 12 residues. The CDR3 nucleotides read TGTGCCAGCAGCCCCCGGGGTCACGAGCAGTACTTC. Its translation is CASSPRGHEQYF. Looking up the rest from reference TRBV7-9 and TRBJ2-7 gives the full variable domain: DTGVSQNPRHKITKRGQNVTFRCDPISEHNRLYWYRQTLGQGPEFLTYFQNEAQLEKSRLLSDRFSAERPKGSFSTLEIQRTEQGDSAMYLCASSPRGHEQYFGPGTRLTVT.

As for this clone: One end of the junction fails to match germline, which may point to a read error. The chain employs TRBV28 and TRBJ2-7, with 11 bases lining up with TRBD1. Germline V gene data show CDR1 as MDHEN and CDR2 as SYDVKM. CDR3 length equals 16 residues. CDR3 sequence reads: CANSSPPGQGAYEQYF. CDR3 coding DNA: TGTGCCAACAGTTCCCCCCCGGGACAGGGGGCCTACGAGCAGTACTTC.

This chain joins TRBV4-3 and TRBJ2-7, with TRBD2 matching over 10 bases. The V segment lost 0 bases and the J segment 2 bases; nucleotides outside the gene matches: 10. Germline V CDR1 and CDR2: LGHNA, YSLEER. The CDR3 loop spans 18 amino acids. CDR3 in DNA: TGCGCCAGCAGCCAAGAACCCCCGAGAGCGGGAGGGCCCTACGAGCAGTACTTC. It yields the protein CASSQEPPRAGGPYEQYF.

The chain combines TRBV5-4 with TRBJ1-2; D gene unclear. CDR1 SGHNT and CDR2 YYREEE come from the germline V gene (reference sequence). V was clipped by 2 bases and J by 8 bases, with 13 bases between them. The CDR3 totals 13 residues. As DNA, the CDR3 is TGTGCCAGCAGCTTCGGAGGTCCTATGGGCTACACCTTC. Translated: CASSFGGPMGYTF.

This clone appeared a few times. Distinct nucleotide sequences in the sample also encode this CDR3. The chain links TRBV15 to TRBJ1-1; D may be TRBD1 (6 bases). Trimming stripped 0 bases from V and 1 base from J, with 9 bases between. CDR1 and CDR2 from the germline V gene are LNHNV and YYDKDF (reference sequence). The CDR3 contains 15 residues. CDR3 sequence (DNA): TGTGCCACCAGCAGAGATTTAGGGGGGAACACTGAAGCTTTCTTT. It encodes CATSRDLGGNTEAFF.

The J gene is TRBJ2-7, the V gene TRBV4-3, with 7 bases fitting TRBD2. The J segment lost 5 bases and the V segment lost 2 bases, leaving 12 bases of the junction unmatched. This CDR3 contains 16 residues. Germline V CDR1 and CDR2: LGHNA, YSLEER. For the CDR3, the DNA is TGCGCCAGCAGCCAAAGCACTAGCGTGTTTTCCAACGAGCAGTACTTC. Its protein product is CASSQSTSVFSNEQYF.

The chain has TRBV28 and TRBJ2-4, with no clear D. Germline CDR1 is MDHEN and CDR2 is SYDVKM. The CDR3 loop spans 14 amino acids. The V end was cut by 5 bases, the J end by 0 bases, with 8 bases between. CDR3 amino acids: CASSRVIAKNIQYF. The CDR3 coding sequence is TGTGCCAGCAGTAGAGTGATAGCCAAAAACATTCAGTACTTC.

V is TRBV4-3 and J is TRBJ2-1; 10 bases agree with TRBD2. The CDR3 runs 15 residues. Per the germline V gene, CDR1 is LGHNA and CDR2 is YSLEER. V lost 0 bases and J lost 6; bases outside the gene matches: 2. CDR3 coding DNA: TGCGCCAGCAGCCAAGACCTAGCGGGAGTCAATGAGCAGTTCTTC. It specifies CASSQDLAGVNEQFF.

This chain connects TRBV9 to TRBJ2-7; 8 bases agree with TRBD2. With 0 bases clipped from V and 3 bases from J, the junction kept 2 bases outside the gene matches. This CDR3 is built from 14 residues. CDR1 is SGDLS, CDR2 YYNGEE, per germline. CDR3 in amino acids: CASSVATSGYEQYF. The CDR3 DNA is TGTGCCAGCAGCGTAGCTACTAGCGGCTACGAGCAGTACTTC.

This chain connects TRBV19 to TRBJ2-3, with 10 bases matching TRBD2. Losses at the gene ends were 7 bases for V and 3 bases for J; bases not matched to a gene: 13. CDR1 and CDR2 from the germline V gene are LNHDA and SQIVND (reference sequence). This CDR3 has 17 amino acids. This CDR3 is CASKRDKRGGRTDTQYF. CDR3 nucleotides: TGTGCCAGTAAACGAGACAAGCGGGGGGGCCGAACAGATACGCAGTATTTT.

The rearrangement links TRBV10-3 to TRBJ1-2; 7 nucleotides line up with TRBD1. Germline lookup yields CDR1 ENHRY and CDR2 SYGVKD. V shed 7 bases, J shed 5 bases, and the junction held 4 bases outside the gene matches. The CDR3 runs 12 residues. The CDR3 is CAIKWDRYGYTF. In DNA form, the CDR3 reads TGTGCCATCAAGTGGGACAGATATGGCTACACCTTC.

This rearrangement joins TRBV5-1 to TRBJ1-1, with D perhaps matching TRBD1 (5 bases). Between the trimmed V and J ends, which lost 1 base and 0 bases, there was a span of 10 bases. This CDR3 region has 15 residues. CDR1 and CDR2 (germline): SGHRS, YFSETQ. The CDR3 nucleotides are TGCGCCAGCAGCTTGACCCGGGGGGTGAACACTGAAGCTTTCTTT. Its translation: CASSLTRGVNTEAFF.

V gene TRBV5-1 combines with J gene TRBJ2-4, with D possibly being TRBD1 (5 bases). Trimming pared 3 bases from V and 0 bases from J, leaving 19 bases between. The germline V gene encodes CDR1 SGHRS and CDR2 YFSETQ. The CDR3 sequence is 18 residues long. CDR3 coding DNA: TGCGCCAGCAGCTCCACAGGCTCTGGGAACCTAGCCAAAAACATTCAGTACTTC. Translated, it gives CASSSTGSGNLAKNIQYF.

This clone has more than one count but fewer than ten. This rearrangement joins TRBV18 to TRBJ1-5, with D perhaps matching TRBD1 (5 bases). The CDR3 is 15 amino acids. Germline CDR1 is KGHSH and CDR2 is LQKENI. V lost 1 base, J lost 3 bases, and 10 bases lay in between. In DNA form, the CDR3 reads TGTGCCAGCTCACCACGAGGGGACTACAATCAGCCCCAGCATTTT. Protein sequence: CASSPRGDYNQPQHF.

The sample holds a few counts of this clone. The chain is built from TRBV5-1 and TRBJ2-2, with D tentatively TRBD2 (5 bases). The CDR3 length is 16 residues. Germline CDR1 reads SGHRS; CDR2 reads YFSETQ. Trimming removed 4 bases from V and 5 bases from J, with 18 bases in between. CDR3 sequence reads: CASSPHQREKTGELFF. CDR3 sequence (DNA): TGCGCCAGCAGCCCGCATCAAAGGGAGAAAACCGGGGAGCTGTTTTTT.

V usage is TRBV21-1 and J usage is TRBJ1-2; TRBD1 was called by the table and not checked on the DNA. TRBV21-1 is deemed a pseudogene. The CDR3 consists of 20 residues. The CDR3 DNA sequence: TGTGCCAGCAGCAAAGGGAGGAGCAAAGAAGACAGGGGGCCGGGGAATGGCTACACCTTC. As protein: CASSKGRSKEDRGPGNGYTF.

This clone was observed once. This sequence joins TRBV18 and TRBJ2-3, with a possible D match to TRBD2 (6 bases). V was clipped by 0 bases and J by 4 bases, with 8 bases between them. The CDR3 covers 14 residues. Per germline, CDR1 KGHSH and CDR2 LQKENI. The CDR3 region has the DNA TGTGCCAGCTCACCACCCGGAGGGCCAGATACGCAGTATTTT. Protein sequence: CASSPPGGPDTQYF. Full variable domain (missing parts from reference TRBV18 and TRBJ2-3): NAGVMQNPRHLVRRRGQEARLRCSPMKGHSHVYWYRQLPEEGLKFMVYLQKENIIDESGMPKERFSAEFPKEGPSILRIQQVVRGDSAAYFCASSPPGGPDTQYFGPGTRLTVL.